The rows below give T cell receptor beta chains drawn from one sample of a study of T cell responses to AZD1222 COVID-19 vaccine. TCRdb keeps only in-frame clones here, not all; method: immunoSEQ multiplex PCR. The sample shows roughly 66,000 clones, around 82% of them seen only once. The sequenced sample was peripheral blood, obtained on day 0 of AZD1222 vaccination. The receptors originated from an adult in good health. The CDR3 runs from the conserved cysteine through the conserved F or W. Fields, in order: clone size, V gene, J gene, D gene, CDR3 DNA, CDR3 protein. D genes are given only for firm matches. Not all rows give a size; the values are once, few, many and, for expanded clones, a class.

-,TRBV11-1,TRBJ2-3,-,TGTGCCAGCAGCTTACATCTAGGGGATAGCACAGATACGCAGTATTTT,CASSLHLGDSTDTQYF
-,TRBV7-2,TRBJ2-7,TRBD2,TGTGCCAGCAGCCTTAGCGGGGGGCAATCTTACGAGCAGTACTTC,CASSLSGGQSYEQYF
-,TRBV6-1,TRBJ1-2,-,TGTGCCAGCAGTGAAGGCAGGGCCTATGGCTACACCTTC,CASSEGRAYGYTF
-,TRBV27,TRBJ1-1,TRBD1,TGTGCCAGCAGTTTAGGACAGGGGGCTAGTGAAGCTTTCTTT,CASSLGQGASEAFF
-,TRBV21-1,TRBJ1-6,-,TGTGCCAGCAGCGCGGGACCACTCAGGGATTCACCCCTCCACTTT,CASSAGPLRDSPLHF
-,TRBV19,TRBJ2-5,TRBD2,TGTGCCAGTAGTATGACTAGCGGGGGGTTGGGAGAGACCCAGTACTTC,CASSMTSGGLGETQYF
-,TRBV19,TRBJ1-5,-,TGTGCCAGTAGTATAACACCTCTAGGGGGCAATCAGCCCCAGCATTTT,CASSITPLGGNQPQHF
-,TRBV11-3,TRBJ1-2,TRBD1,TGTGCCAGCAGCCCCGGGACAGCCAGAATAGCTAACTATGGCTACACCTTC,CASSPGTARIANYGYTF
-,TRBV12-3/TRBV12-4,TRBJ1-6,-,TGTGCCAGCAAGGACAGATATAATTCACCCCTCCACTTT,CASKDRYNSPLHF
-,TRBV3-1/TRBV3-2,TRBJ2-1,-,TGTGCCAGCAGCCCAGCCGGGAGCCAGAGCTCCTACAATGAGCAGTTCTTC,CASSPAGSQSSYNEQFF
-,TRBV5-1,TRBJ2-1,TRBD2,TGCGCCAGCAGCTTGGGGAGCGGGGGGTCCCTCTCCTCCTACAATGAGCAGTTCTTC,CASSLGSGGSLSSYNEQFF
-,TRBV9,TRBJ2-5,-,TGTGCCAGCAGCGTCGGGAGCGAAGAGACCCAGTACTTC,CASSVGSEETQYF
once,TRBV29-1,TRBJ1-2,-,TGCAGCGTTGAAGATAGGGAGGGGCTCGATGGCTACACCTTC,CSVEDREGLDGYTF
once,TRBV28,TRBJ2-7,-,TGTGCCAGCAGTTTAGGGGGGTACGAGCAGTACTTC,CASSLGGYEQYF
-,TRBV10-3,TRBJ1-1,-,TGTGCCATCAGCCAAATGAACACTGAAGCTTTCTTT,CAISQMNTEAFF
few,TRBV11-2,TRBJ2-1,TRBD2,TGTGCCAGCAGCCCCCTCCAGCGGGGGGCCTACAATGAGCAGTTCTTC,CASSPLQRGAYNEQFF
-,TRBV9,TRBJ1-2,-,TGTGCCAGCAGCCCCTCAAGTGACGGGGGCTACACCTTC,CASSPSSDGGYTF
-,TRBV7-9,TRBJ2-3,-,TGTGCCAGCAGCTTAGAGAAGCTCCACACTAGCTCAGATACGCAGTATTTT,CASSLEKLHTSSDTQYF
-,TRBV5-6,TRBJ2-7,TRBD2,TGTGCCAGCAGCTTGGCGGGGGGAAGCTCCTACGAGCAGTACTTC,CASSLAGGSSYEQYF
-,TRBV3-1/TRBV3-2,TRBJ2-7,TRBD1,TGTGCCAGCAGCCAGAGACAGGGGTTCGAGCAGTACTTC,CASSQRQGFEQYF
-,TRBV10-3,TRBJ1-3,-,TGTGCCATCAGTGAGTCCGGGACATTCTCCGGAAACACCATATATTTT,CAISESGTFSGNTIYF
-,TRBV10-3,TRBJ1-6,-,TGTGCCATCAGTGAGTCGGCGGATAATTCACCCCTCCACTTT,CAISESADNSPLHF
-,TRBV7-2,TRBJ2-5,-,TGTGCCAGCACCCTGTACCAAGAGACCCAGTACTTC,CASTLYQETQYF
-,TRBV12-3/TRBV12-4,TRBJ1-5,-,TGTGCCAGCGGCCCCGGTCCGTGGCCCCAGCATTTT,CASGPGPWPQHF